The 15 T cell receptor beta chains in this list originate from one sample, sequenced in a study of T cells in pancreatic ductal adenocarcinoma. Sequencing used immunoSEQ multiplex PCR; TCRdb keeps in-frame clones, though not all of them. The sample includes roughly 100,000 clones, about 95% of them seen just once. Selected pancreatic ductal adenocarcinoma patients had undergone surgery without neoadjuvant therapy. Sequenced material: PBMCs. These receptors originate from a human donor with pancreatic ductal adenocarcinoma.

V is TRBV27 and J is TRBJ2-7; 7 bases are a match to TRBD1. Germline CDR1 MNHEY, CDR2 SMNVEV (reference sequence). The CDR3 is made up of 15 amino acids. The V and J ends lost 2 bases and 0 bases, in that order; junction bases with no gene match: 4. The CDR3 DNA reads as TGTGCCAGCAGTTTACGACAGGGCCTCTCCTACGAGCAGTACTTC. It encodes CASSLRQGLSYEQYF.

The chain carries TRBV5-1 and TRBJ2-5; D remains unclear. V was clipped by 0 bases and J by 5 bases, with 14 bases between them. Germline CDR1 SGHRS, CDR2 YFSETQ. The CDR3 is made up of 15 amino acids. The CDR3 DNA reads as TGCGCCAGCAGCTTGGTCGGAGTAGAGGCTGAGACCCAGTACTTC. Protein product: CASSLVGVEAETQYF.

For the CDR3, the DNA is TGTGCCAGCAGCCAAGAAGGATCCTATCCCGTCTATAGCGGGAGCAATGAGCAGTTCTTC. Translated, it gives CASSQEGSYPVYSGSNEQFF. V usage is TRBV4-2 and J usage is TRBJ2-1; 9 bases map to TRBD2. After removal of 0 bases from V and 6 bases from J, the junction contained 18 bases not matched to a gene. Germline loops: CDR1 LGHNA, CDR2 YNFKEQ. The CDR3 runs to 20 residues.

The CDR3 DNA sequence: TGTGCCAGCAGCTTAATGTTCCAGCAAGAGACCCAGTACTTC. It is translated as CASSLMFQQETQYF. The chain couples TRBV7-2 to TRBJ2-5; D gene unclear. Germline V gene data show CDR1 as SGHTA and CDR2 as FQGNSA. The V end lost 2 bases, the J end lost 2 bases, and 9 bases lay between the germline ends. The CDR3 loop spans 14 amino acids.

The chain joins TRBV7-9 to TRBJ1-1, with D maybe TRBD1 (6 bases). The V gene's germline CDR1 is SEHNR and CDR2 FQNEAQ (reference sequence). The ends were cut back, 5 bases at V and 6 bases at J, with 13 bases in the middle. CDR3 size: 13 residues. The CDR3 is CASSAHRAPEAFF. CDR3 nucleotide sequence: TGTGCCAGCAGCGCCCACAGGGCCCCTGAAGCTTTCTTT.

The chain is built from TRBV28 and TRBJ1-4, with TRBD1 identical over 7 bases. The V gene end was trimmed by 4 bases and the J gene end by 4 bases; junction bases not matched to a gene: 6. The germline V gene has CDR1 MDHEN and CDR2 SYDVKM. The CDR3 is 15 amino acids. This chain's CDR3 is CASSSSGGFNEKLFF. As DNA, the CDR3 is TGTGCCAGCAGTTCCTCAGGGGGTTTTAATGAAAAACTGTTTTTT. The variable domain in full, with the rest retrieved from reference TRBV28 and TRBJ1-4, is DVKVTQSSRYLVKRTGEKVFLECVQDMDHENMFWYRQDPGLGLRLIYFSYDVKMKEKGDIPEGYSVSREKKERFSLILESASTNQTSMYLCASSSSGGFNEKLFFGSGTQLSVL.

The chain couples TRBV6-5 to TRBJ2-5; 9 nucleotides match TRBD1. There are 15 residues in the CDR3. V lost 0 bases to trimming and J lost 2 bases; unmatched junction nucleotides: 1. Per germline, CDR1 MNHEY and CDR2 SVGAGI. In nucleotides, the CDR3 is TGTGCCAGCAGTTACTCGGGACAGGGACAAGAGACCCAGTACTTC. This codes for CASSYSGQGQETQYF.

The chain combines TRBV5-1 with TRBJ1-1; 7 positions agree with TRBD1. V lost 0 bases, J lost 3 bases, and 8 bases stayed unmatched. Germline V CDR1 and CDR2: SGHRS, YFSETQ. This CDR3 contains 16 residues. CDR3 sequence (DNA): TGCGCCAGCAGCTTGGACGGGACAGCTCTCCACACTGAAGCTTTCTTT. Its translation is CASSLDGTALHTEAFF. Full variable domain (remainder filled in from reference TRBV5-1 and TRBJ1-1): KAGVTQTPRYLIKTRGQQVTLSCSPISGHRSVSWYQQTPGQGLQFLFEYFSETQRNKGNFPGRFSGRQFSNSRSEMNVSTLELGDSALYLCASSLDGTALHTEAFFGQGTRLTVV.

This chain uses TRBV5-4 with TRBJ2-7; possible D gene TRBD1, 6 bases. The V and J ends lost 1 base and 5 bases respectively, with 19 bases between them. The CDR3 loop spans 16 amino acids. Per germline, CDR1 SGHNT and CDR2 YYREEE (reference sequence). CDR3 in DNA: TGTGCCAGCAGCTTGCTGCAGGGGCTCAAGGGGCACGAGCAGTACTTC. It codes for CASSLLQGLKGHEQYF. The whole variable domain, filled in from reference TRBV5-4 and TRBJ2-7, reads ETGVTQSPTHLIKTRGQQVTLRCSSQSGHNTVSWYQQALGQGPQFIFQYYREEENGRGNFPPRFSGLQFPNYSSELNVNALELDDSALYLCASSLLQGLKGHEQYFGPGTRLTVT.

CDR3 in amino acids: CASSYLADLSTDTQYF. The CDR3 DNA reads as TGTGCCAGCAGTTATTTAGCGGACCTTAGCACAGATACGCAGTATTTT. The genes are TRBV6-5 and TRBJ2-3; D might be TRBD2 (6 bases). The CDR3 has 16 amino acids. Germline V gene sequence: CDR1 MNHEY, CDR2 SVGAGI. V was clipped by 3 bases and J by 0 bases, with 13 bases between them.

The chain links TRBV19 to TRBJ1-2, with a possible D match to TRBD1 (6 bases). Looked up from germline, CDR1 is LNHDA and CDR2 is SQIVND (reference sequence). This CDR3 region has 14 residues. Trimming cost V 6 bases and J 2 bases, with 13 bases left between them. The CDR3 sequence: CASRRDTHNYGYTF. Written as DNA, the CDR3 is TGTGCCAGTAGAAGGGACACCCACAACTATGGCTACACCTTC.

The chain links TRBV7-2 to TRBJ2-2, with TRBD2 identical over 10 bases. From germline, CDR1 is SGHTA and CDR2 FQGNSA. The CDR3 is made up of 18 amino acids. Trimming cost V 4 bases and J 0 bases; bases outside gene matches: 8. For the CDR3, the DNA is TGTGCCAGCAGCTCCTGGACTAGCGGACCCGCGAACACCGGGGAGCTGTTTTTT. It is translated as CASSSWTSGPANTGELFF.

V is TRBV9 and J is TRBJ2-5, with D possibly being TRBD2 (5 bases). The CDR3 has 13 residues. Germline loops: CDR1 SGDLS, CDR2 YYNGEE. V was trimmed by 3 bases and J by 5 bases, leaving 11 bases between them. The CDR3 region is CASSGNRGETQYF. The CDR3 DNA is TGTGCCAGCAGCGGGAATAGAGGGGAGACCCAGTACTTC.

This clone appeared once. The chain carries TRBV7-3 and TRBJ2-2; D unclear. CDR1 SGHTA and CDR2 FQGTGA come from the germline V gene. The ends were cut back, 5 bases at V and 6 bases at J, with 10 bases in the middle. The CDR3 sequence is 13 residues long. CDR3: CASSVLGAGELFF. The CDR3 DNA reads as TGTGCCAGCAGCGTCCTAGGCGCCGGGGAGCTGTTTTTT.

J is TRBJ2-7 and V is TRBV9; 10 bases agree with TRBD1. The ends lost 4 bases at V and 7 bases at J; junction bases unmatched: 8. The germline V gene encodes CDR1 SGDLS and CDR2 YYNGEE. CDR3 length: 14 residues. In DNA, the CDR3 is TGTGCCAGCAGCTCAGAGGGGACAGGGGTGGAGCAGTACTTC. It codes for CASSSEGTGVEQYF.